The 16 T cell receptor beta chains below all came from one sample that was sequenced in a study of human T cells and chemical hapten exposure. MiXCR was run by TCRdb on the RACE reads, yielding one entry per CDR3 protein. The table includes roughly 90,000 distinct CDR3 sequences, around 9.9% detected once. The time point is: patch test 3, about 24 weeks after DPC sensitization. The sample's treatment: therapeutic diphenylcyclopropenone sensitization with weekly scalp DPC. The starting material was whole blood, obtained in connection with sensitization to the hapten diphenylcyclopropenone (DPC). Source of these receptors: a woman in her 30s with alopecia areata. Some clones in this sample may be carry-over from other donors' samples.

This clonotype showed up many times. The gene calls are TRBV7-6 and TRBJ2-3, with D possibly being TRBD2 (5 bases). CDR1 SGHVS and CDR2 FNYEAQ come from the germline V gene. V lost 6 bases, J lost 6 bases, and 13 bases lay in between. The CDR3 length is 13 residues. This chain's CDR3 is CASSLGPGDTQYF. The CDR3 DNA is TGTGCCAGCAGTTTGGGTCCGGGGGATACGCAGTATTTT.

This clonotype was picked up many times. The chain joins TRBV4-2 to TRBJ1-1; TRBD1 might be the D (5 bases). The CDR3 contains 15 residues. Trimming cost V 0 bases and J 5 bases, with 13 bases left between them. CDR1 is LGHNA, CDR2 YNFKEQ, per germline. In DNA form, the CDR3 reads TGTGCCAGCAGCCAAGATCAGCAGGGAAGAACTGAAGCTTTCTTT. It codes for CASSQDQQGRTEAFF.

This clonotype occurred many times. The genes are TRBV6-2 or TRBV6-3 and TRBJ2-7, with D perhaps matching TRBD2 (6 bases). Germline V lookup: CDR1 MNHEY, CDR2 SVGEGT. This CDR3 is built from 19 residues. V was clipped by 5 bases and J by 0 bases, with 26 bases between them. CDR3 nucleotide sequence: TGTGCCAGCAGTAATAACTCCGGGAGACAAATCGGCCTCTCCTACGAGCAGTACTTC. Its protein is CASSNNSGRQIGLSYEQYF.

The chain has TRBV10-3 and TRBJ1-5, with D unresolved. The CDR3 is 12 amino acids. CDR1 is ENHRY and CDR2 is SYGVKD in the germline V gene. V was trimmed by 10 bases and J by 1 base, leaving 8 bases between them. As DNA, the CDR3 is TGTGCCACAGGTGAGAGCAATCAGCCCCAGCATTTT. Residues: CATGESNQPQHF.

This clonotype has ten or more counts. The chain couples TRBV9 to TRBJ2-1; 10 nucleotides agree with TRBD2. CDR1 and CDR2 from the germline V gene are SGDLS and YYNGEE. V shed 3 bases, J shed 15 bases, and the junction held 9 bases outside the gene matches. There are 13 residues in the CDR3. The CDR3 DNA reads TGTGCCAGCAGCGCCGAATTTACTAGCGGGGCGTTCTTC. It translates to CASSAEFTSGAFF.

This clonotype came up once. This chain uses TRBV10-3 with TRBJ2-2; the D is unclear. Trimming removed 0 bases from V and 2 bases from J, with 7 bases in between. Germline assignment: CDR1 ENHRY and CDR2 SYGVKD. This CDR3 comprises 15 residues. The CDR3 region is CAISESVGNTGELFF. CDR3 bases: TGTGCCATCAGTGAGTCAGTCGGAAACACCGGGGAGCTGTTTTTT.

This clonotype was seen a handful of times. The chain has TRBV21-1 and TRBJ1-4. TRBV21-1 is a pseudogene. The CDR3 extends over 16 amino acids. CDR3 in DNA: TGTGCCAGCAGCAAAGCTTTGAGTGCAACTAATGAAAAACTGTTTTTT. This sequence encodes CASSKALSATNEKLFF.

V and J are TRBV5-1 and TRBJ2-7; the D is unclear. The V end was cut by 4 bases, the J end by 1 base, with 9 bases between. CDR1 is SGHRS, CDR2 YFSETQ, per germline. The CDR3 contains 13 residues. CDR3 loop: CASSQDGSYEQYV. The CDR3 nucleotides read TGCGCCAGCAGCCAAGACGGGTCCTACGAGCAGTACGTC.

The chain joins TRBV6-1 to TRBJ1-4; 7 bases agree with TRBD1. Unmatched junction bases numbered 7, after V lost 4 bases and J lost 8 bases. The germline gives CDR1 MNHNS, CDR2 SASEGT. The CDR3 has 14 amino acids. The CDR3, as DNA: TGTGCCAGCAGTGGAAGGGGGCACTACGAAAAACTGTTTTTT. Its translation is CASSGRGHYEKLFF.

At least ten counts were recorded for this clonotype. This chain uses TRBV4-3 with TRBJ2-7; 15 nucleotides line up with TRBD2. CDR1 and CDR2 (germline): LGHNA, YSLEER. The CDR3 totals 17 residues. The V and J ends lost 1 base and 4 bases, in that order; junction bases with no gene match: 5. The CDR3 reads CASSQGTSGRAGYEQYF. CDR3 bases: TGCGCCAGCAGCCAAGGGACTAGCGGGAGGGCCGGGTACGAGCAGTACTTC.

This clonotype appeared many times. The chain employs TRBV12-5 and TRBJ2-7; the D gene is possibly TRBD2 (5 bases). CDR1 is LGHNT, CDR2 FRNRAP, per germline. V gave up 3 bases and J gave up 2 bases, with 14 bases separating them. The CDR3 length is 15 residues. The CDR3 reads CASGLARRVPYEQYF. CDR3 coding DNA: TGTGCTAGTGGTTTAGCTAGGCGGGTTCCCTACGAGCAGTACTTC.

This clonotype has only a few counts. The J gene is TRBJ1-5, the V gene TRBV9; D is unclear. This CDR3 has 15 amino acids. The germline CDR1 and CDR2 sequences are SGDLS and YYNGEE. V was pared by 3 bases and J by 3 bases, with 13 bases between. The DNA of the CDR3 is TGTGCCAGCAGCGCTGAAGACGGTTACAATCAGCCCCAGCATTTT. The encoded protein is CASSAEDGYNQPQHF.

The CDR3 coding sequence is TGTGCCAGCAGTTCTAGCGGGAGTTCCTACGAGCAGTACTTC. Translating it yields CASSSSGSSYEQYF. The gene calls are TRBV12-3 or TRBV12-4 and TRBJ2-7; 10 positions agree with TRBD2. With V trimmed by 4 bases and J by 1 base, 1 base remained unmatched. CDR3 length: 14 amino acids.

There are many counts of this clonotype. The rearrangement joins TRBV6-2 or TRBV6-3 to TRBJ2-7, with 9 nucleotides matching TRBD1. The CDR3 consists of 14 residues. V dropped 8 bases and J dropped 5; count of bases not matched to a gene: 10. Germline lookup yields CDR1 MNHEY and CDR2 SVGEGT. The CDR3 reads CASAGGTGHDEQYF. The DNA of the CDR3 is TGTGCCAGCGCTGGTGGGACAGGGCACGACGAGCAGTACTTC.

This clonotype occurred a few times. The rearrangement uses TRBV7-6 and TRBJ2-7; D gene uncertain. Germline lookup yields CDR1 SGHVS and CDR2 FNYEAQ. CDR3 size: 13 residues. Trimming removed 4 bases at V and 3 bases at J, with 10 bases between. CDR3 bases: TGTGCCAGCAGCTCCGGTCCCTTCTACGAGCAGTACTTC. This encodes CASSSGPFYEQYF.

There are many counts of this clonotype. This chain connects TRBV15 to TRBJ2-3; D is possibly TRBD2 (5 bases). V lost 3 bases and J 2 bases, leaving 12 bases between the germline ends. The CDR3 has 15 residues. Looked up from germline, CDR1 is LNHNV and CDR2 is YYDKDF (reference sequence). Here the CDR3 reads CATSSWERNTDTQYF. Here the CDR3 DNA reads TGTGCCACCAGCAGTTGGGAGCGGAACACAGATACGCAGTATTTT.